This T cell receptor beta chain emerged from a study of blood T cell repertoires in COVID-19. This table comes from immunoSEQ multiplex PCR, and its TCRdb copy is limited to in-frame clones, with some not included. The sample includes about 73,000 clones, 83% of them seen just once. The V end lost 3 bases, the J end lost 3 bases, and 21 bases lay between the germline ends. This CDR3 has 18 amino acids. Germline CDR1 reads SGHTA; CDR2 reads FQGTGA. V gene TRBV7-3 combines with J gene TRBJ2-1; D might be TRBD2 (6 bases). Sequences were obtained from peripheral blood. The clonotype comes from a woman aged 55-75 years with acute or convalescent COVID-19. Written as DNA, the CDR3 is TGTGCCAGCAGCTTCAAACCCCGACTAGATATCAACTACAATGAGCAGTTCTTC. It is translated as CASSFKPRLDINYNEQFF.